The sample holds one count of the clone carrying this T cell receptor beta chain. The CDR3 is 14 amino acids. The V and J ends lost 0 bases and 0 bases respectively, with 3 bases between them. The germline V gene encodes CDR1 SGHKS and CDR2 YYEKEE (reference sequence). The data stem from a study of blood T cell repertoires in COVID-19. Study at large: Specimens from acute and convalescent COVID-19 originated in the United States, Italy and Spain. Sources were T cells, B-cell-depleted T cells, or PBMCs; the material itself was cDNA or gDNA.

How the authors handled the data: Reference gene primers were amplified, and this amplification served to estimate nucleated cell counts. Produced via immunoSEQ multiplex PCR; TCRdb's table is partial and in-frame only. V and J calls and clone size are given by that table; D and trimming were obtained from the DNA. The table shows about 68,000 clones, with around 83% occurring only once. The receptor comes from a man over 45 with acute or convalescent COVID-19. The rearrangement links TRBV5-5 to TRBJ1-4; unclear D gene. Sequenced input: peripheral blood. CDR3 DNA sequence: TGTGCCAGCAGCTTGGCTGCAACTAATGAAAAACTGTTTTTT. This codes for CASSLAATNEKLFF. The full variable domain, in which reference TRBV5-5 and TRBJ1-4 provide the parts outside the CDR3, is DAGVTQSPTHLIKTRGQQVTLRCSPISGHKSVSWYQQVLGQGPQFIFQYYEKEERGRGNFPDRFSARQFPNYSSELNVNALLLGDSALYLCASSLAATNEKLFFGSGTQLSVL.